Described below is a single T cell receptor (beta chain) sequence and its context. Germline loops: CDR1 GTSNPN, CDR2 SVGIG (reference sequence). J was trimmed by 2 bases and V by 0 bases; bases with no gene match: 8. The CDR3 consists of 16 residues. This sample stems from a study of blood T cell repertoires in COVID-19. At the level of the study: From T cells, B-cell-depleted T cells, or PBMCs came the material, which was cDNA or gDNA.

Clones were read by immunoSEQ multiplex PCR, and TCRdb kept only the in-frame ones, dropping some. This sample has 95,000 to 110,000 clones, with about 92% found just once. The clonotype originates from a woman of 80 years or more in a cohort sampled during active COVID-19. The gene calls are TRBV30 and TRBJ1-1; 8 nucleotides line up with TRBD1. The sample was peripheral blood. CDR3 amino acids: CAWSVRTGTLNTEAFF. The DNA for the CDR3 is TGTGCCTGGAGTGTGAGGACAGGGACTCTAAACACTGAAGCTTTCTTT.